The 27 T cell receptor beta chains below were found in one sample sequenced in a study of a mutant IDH1 vaccine in newly diagnosed glioma. These receptors are not linked to any known antigen. Using immunoSEQ multiplex PCR, the repertoire was profiled, and TCRdb retains in-frame clones only, with some absent. The sample yields 37,000 or so clones, about 86% seen once. Time point here: week 5, during vaccination. All doses held 300 ug of mutant IDH1 20-mer peptide, with topical imiquimod. The material sequenced was PBMCs, taken from a glioma patient whose treatment included an IDH1 peptide vaccine. These receptors all come from a young man with glioma.

The rearrangement joins TRBV5-4 to TRBJ1-1; 8 nucleotides match TRBD1. The CDR3 sequence is 16 residues long. Germline V gene data show CDR1 as SGHNT and CDR2 as YYREEE (reference sequence). V was pared by 4 bases and J by 1 base, with 9 bases of the junction left unmatched. DNA for the CDR3: TGTGCCAGCAGCATTGGACAGGGAGGTCCGAACACTGAAGCTTTCTTT. Amino acids: CASSIGQGGPNTEAFF.

The gene calls are TRBV19 and TRBJ2-5; D might be TRBD1 (5 bases). CDR3 length: 17 amino acids. Germline V lookup: CDR1 LNHDA, CDR2 SQIVND (reference sequence). V lost 4 bases and J lost 1, with 19 bases in between. In DNA form, the CDR3 reads TGTGCCAGTAGTAACGGACAACTTAATCTGGGCCAAGAGACCCAGTACTTC. It yields the protein CASSNGQLNLGQETQYF.

The genes are TRBV27 and TRBJ1-1; no clear D. Germline lookup yields CDR1 MNHEY and CDR2 SMNVEV (reference sequence). The V end was cut by 3 bases, the J end by 3 bases, with 11 bases between. This CDR3 is built from 14 residues. The CDR3 DNA reads as TGTGCCAGCAGTTTTCTCGGGAGGGACACTGAAGCTTTCTTT. Its translation is CASSFLGRDTEAFF.

The chain combines TRBV27 with TRBJ2-3, with 9 bases matching TRBD1. Germline loops: CDR1 MNHEY, CDR2 SMNVEV (reference sequence). This CDR3 region has 14 residues. With 7 bases clipped from V and 2 bases from J, the junction kept 4 bases outside the gene matches. The chain's CDR3 is CASIRTGATDTQYF. Written as DNA, the CDR3 is TGTGCCAGCATTCGGACAGGGGCCACAGATACGCAGTATTTT.

The chain joins TRBV4-1 to TRBJ2-7; D uncertain. Trimming cost V 0 bases and J 2 bases, with 14 bases left between them. The CDR3 totals 16 residues. The germline V gene encodes CDR1 MGHRA and CDR2 YSYEKL. CDR3 in amino acids: CASSQDSAGAAYEQYF. DNA for the CDR3: TGCGCCAGCAGCCAAGATTCTGCAGGAGCAGCCTACGAGCAGTACTTC.

This sequence joins TRBV7-2 and TRBJ2-1; 9 bases are a match to TRBD2. The CDR3 is 14 amino acids. CDR1 and CDR2 from the germline V gene are SGHTA and FQGNSA. V was clipped by 9 bases and J by 7 bases; unmatched bases: 10. CDR3 in DNA: TGTGCCAGTACGCGGGGGGGCCAGGTGAATGAGCAGTTCTTC. It is translated as CASTRGGQVNEQFF.

This clone was recorded only once. The chain has TRBV18 and TRBJ2-2; the match to TRBD2 covers 8 bases. With 3 bases clipped from V and 5 bases from J, the junction kept 8 bases outside the gene matches. This CDR3 has 16 amino acids. Germline V gives CDR1 KGHSH, CDR2 LQKENI. The CDR3 nucleotides are TGTGCCAGCTCACCCACGCGGGGGGCGCGAACCGGGGAGCTGTTTTTT. Amino acid sequence: CASSPTRGARTGELFF.

The CDR3 reads CASSIPGPSTVYGYTF. For the CDR3, the DNA is TGTGCCAGTAGTATCCCGGGACCTTCAACCGTCTATGGCTACACCTTC. The rearrangement joins TRBV19 to TRBJ1-2; maybe TRBD1 (5 bases). Trimming took off 3 bases at V and 4 bases at J, with 18 bases between the two ends. This CDR3 region has 16 residues. CDR1 and CDR2 (germline): LNHDA, SQIVND (reference sequence).

CDR3 DNA sequence: TGTGCCTGGAGCTGGGTAGCTTACAATGAGCAGTTCTTC. Protein sequence: CAWSWVAYNEQFF. The chain links TRBV30 to TRBJ2-1; no clear D gene. This CDR3 comprises 13 residues. V was clipped by 3 bases and J by 4 bases, with 10 bases between them. The germline CDR1 and CDR2 sequences are GTSNPN and SVGIG (reference sequence). Full variable domain (missing parts from reference TRBV30 and TRBJ2-1): SQTIHQWPATLVQPVGSPLSLECTVEGTSNPNLYWYRQAAGRGLQLLFYSVGIGQISSEVPQNLSASRPQDRQFILSSKKLLLSDSGFYLCAWSWVAYNEQFFGPGTRLTVL.

The chain uses TRBV5-6 and TRBJ2-2; 11 bases align to TRBD1. Trimming took 6 bases from V and 0 from J; bases not matched to a gene: 7. The germline gives CDR1 SGHDT, CDR2 YYEEEE. The CDR3 contains 17 residues. DNA of the CDR3: TGTGCCAGCACCCCGGACAGGGGGCTTACGAACACCGGGGAGCTGTTTTTT. Amino acids: CASTPDRGLTNTGELFF.

The chain joins TRBV5-1 to TRBJ2-7; D might be TRBD1 or TRBD2, each matching 5 bases. CDR3 size: 14 residues. CDR1 and CDR2 from the germline V gene are SGHRS and YFSETQ. V was pared by 0 bases and J by 2 bases, with 9 bases between. CDR3 region: CASSLVLGAYEQYF. DNA for the CDR3: TGCGCCAGCAGCTTGGTGTTGGGGGCCTACGAGCAGTACTTC.

The genes are TRBV11-2 and TRBJ1-4, with D uncertain. Germline CDR1 and CDR2: SGHAT and FQNNGV. The V and J ends lost 3 bases and 8 bases respectively, with 13 bases between them. The CDR3 is made up of 14 amino acids. DNA of the CDR3: TGTGCCAGCAGCTTTTCCACAAGGCGGGAAAAACTGTTTTTT. Protein product: CASSFSTRREKLFF.

There are a few counts of this clone. The chain joins TRBV10-3 to TRBJ1-1, with D uncertain. The CDR3 contains 11 residues. Germline CDR1 and CDR2: ENHRY and SYGVKD. V dropped 2 bases and J dropped 7 bases, with 5 bases sitting between them. CDR3 protein: CAISETGEAFF. DNA of the CDR3: TGTGCCATCAGTGAGACGGGTGAAGCTTTCTTT.

This sequence joins TRBV4-2 and TRBJ2-1; 10 bases map to TRBD2. This CDR3 has 16 residues. CDR1 is LGHNA, CDR2 YNFKEQ, per germline. The trim removed 6 bases at V and 4 bases at J, leaving 9 bases unmatched. CDR3 region: CASSPIASGRYNEQFF. The CDR3 coding sequence is TGTGCCAGCAGTCCGATCGCTAGCGGGAGATACAATGAGCAGTTCTTC.

V gene TRBV29-1 combines with J gene TRBJ1-1; TRBD1 is a possible D gene (6 bases). The CDR3 spans 14 residues. V shed 4 bases and J shed 5 bases, with 17 bases lying between them. Germline V gene data show CDR1 as SQVTM and CDR2 as ANQGSEA. The CDR3 coding sequence is TGCAGCGTTGTAGTAGGACAGTTGGGAACTGAAGCTTTCTTT. It codes for CSVVVGQLGTEAFF.

The rearrangement links TRBV29-1 to TRBJ2-3; 8 bases agree with TRBD1. The trim removed 6 bases at V and 5 bases at J, leaving 4 bases unmatched. This CDR3 spans 12 amino acids. From germline, CDR1 is SQVTM and CDR2 ANQGSEA. CDR3 DNA sequence: TGCAGCGTCGGACAGGGCGAAGATACGCAGTATTTT. Translated: CSVGQGEDTQYF.

This clone was recorded a few times. This chain connects TRBV10-2 to TRBJ2-4; 7 bases fit TRBD1. Germline lookup yields CDR1 WSHSY and CDR2 SAAADI. The CDR3 runs 15 residues. The ends lost 6 bases at V and 1 base at J; junction bases unmatched: 6. The CDR3 spells CASRGTDLAKNIQYF. The CDR3 DNA follows: TGCGCCAGCAGGGGGACAGACCTGGCCAAAAACATTCAGTACTTC.

This chain connects TRBV13 to TRBJ2-3; D unclear. CDR1 and CDR2 from the germline V gene are PRHDT and FYEKMQ (reference sequence). V was pared by 5 bases and J by 5 bases, with 11 bases between. The CDR3 totals 13 residues. For the CDR3, the DNA is TGTGCCAGCAGCCCCCCCCGAGGAGATACGCAGTATTTT. Translation: CASSPPRGDTQYF.

J is TRBJ2-7 and V is TRBV18, with D possibly matching TRBD1 (6 bases). The germline V gene has CDR1 KGHSH and CDR2 LQKENI. The CDR3 has 15 amino acids. V shed 1 base and J shed 0 bases, with 10 bases lying between them. The CDR3 loop is CASSPRQASSYEQYF. The CDR3 DNA sequence: TGTGCCAGCTCACCACGACAGGCGAGCTCCTACGAGCAGTACTTC.

This clone was seen only a few times. The chain uses TRBV19 and TRBJ2-5; either TRBD1 or TRBD2 may fit D (7 bases each). The length of the CDR3 is 15 residues. The V and J ends lost 7 bases and 2 bases respectively, with 17 bases between them. Looked up from germline, CDR1 is LNHDA and CDR2 is SQIVND (reference sequence). CDR3 sequence: CASTSGGQIQETQYF. The CDR3 DNA sequence: TGTGCCAGTACCTCGGGGGGACAGATACAAGAGACCCAGTACTTC.

The chain employs TRBV27 and TRBJ1-2; D not certain. Trimming stripped 7 bases from V and 4 bases from J, with 7 bases between. Germline V gene sequence: CDR1 MNHEY, CDR2 SMNVEV (reference sequence). The CDR3 sequence is 11 residues long. CDR3 in DNA: TGTGCCAGCACCCAGCTCTATGGCTACACCTTC. This gives the protein CASTQLYGYTF.

The J gene is TRBJ1-2, the V gene TRBV6-1; 7 bases align to TRBD1. J lost 2 bases, V lost 3 bases, and 6 bases had no gene match. Germline lookup yields CDR1 MNHNS and CDR2 SASEGT. This CDR3 comprises 15 residues. CDR3 DNA sequence: TGTGCCAGCAGTGAGTGGACAGGAGGAAACTATGGCTACACCTTC. Its protein product is CASSEWTGGNYGYTF.

The DNA for the CDR3 is TGTGCCAGCAGCTTCGGGACAGTCTACAATGAGCAGTTCTTC. Translated, it gives CASSFGTVYNEQFF. The chain links TRBV13 to TRBJ2-1; 7 nucleotides line up with TRBD1. V lost 3 bases to trimming and J lost 3 bases; unmatched junction nucleotides: 2. The V gene's germline CDR1 is PRHDT and CDR2 FYEKMQ (reference sequence). The CDR3 totals 14 residues.

The chain is built from TRBV5-1 and TRBJ1-2, with TRBD1 identical over 8 bases. The CDR3 contains 15 residues. CDR1 is SGHRS and CDR2 is YFSETQ in the germline V gene. Germline trimming cut 4 bases from V and 0 bases from J; bases unmatched to any gene: 5. The CDR3 here is CASSGGDRTNYGYTF. In DNA, the CDR3 is TGCGCCAGCAGCGGGGGGGACAGGACTAACTATGGCTACACCTTC. The full variable domain, its missing parts supplied by reference TRBV5-1 and TRBJ1-2, is KAGVTQTPRYLIKTRGQQVTLSCSPISGHRSVSWYQQTPGQGLQFLFEYFSETQRNKGNFPGRFSGRQFSNSRSEMNVSTLELGDSALYLCASSGGDRTNYGYTFGSGTRLTVV.

V gene TRBV5-1 combines with J gene TRBJ1-3; D ambiguous. Germline CDR1 reads SGHRS; CDR2 reads YFSETQ. V dropped 7 bases and J dropped 0 bases, with 14 bases sitting between them. The length of the CDR3 is 15 residues. CDR3 residues: CASRTEPFSGNTIYF. The CDR3, as DNA: TGCGCCAGCCGGACGGAGCCGTTCTCTGGAAACACCATATATTTT. Full variable domain (outside the CDR3, taken from reference TRBV5-1 and TRBJ1-3): KAGVTQTPRYLIKTRGQQVTLSCSPISGHRSVSWYQQTPGQGLQFLFEYFSETQRNKGNFPGRFSGRQFSNSRSEMNVSTLELGDSALYLCASRTEPFSGNTIYFGEGSWLTVV.

The chain uses TRBV4-3 and TRBJ2-2; possibly TRBD2 for D (6 bases). Trimming removed 0 bases from V and 6 bases from J, with 14 bases in between. Germline V gene data show CDR1 as LGHNA and CDR2 as YSLEER. The CDR3 consists of 16 residues. This chain's CDR3 is CASSQDSFPGAGELFF. The CDR3 nucleotides are TGCGCCAGCAGCCAAGATTCATTCCCGGGGGCCGGGGAGCTGTTTTTT.

The chain combines TRBV10-3 with TRBJ2-7; a weak D match, TRBD2 (6 bases). The ends were cut back, 2 bases at V and 3 bases at J, with 14 bases in the middle. CDR1 and CDR2 from the germline V gene are ENHRY and SYGVKD. The CDR3 is 15 residues long. CDR3 nucleotide sequence: TGTGCCATCAGTGAGGAGGGGACTCCTGACTACGAGCAGTACTTC. Protein sequence: CAISEEGTPDYEQYF.